Listed below are T cell receptor beta chains from one sample, sequenced in a study of cytomegalovirus exposure and HLA in healthy donors. Data came from immunoSEQ multiplex PCR; TCRdb stores just in-frame clones and leaves some out. The sample consists of approximately 230,000 clones, less than 90% of them appearing once. Sequencing was performed on PBMCs. The receptors shown here come from a man younger than 35 in good health and CMV-seropositive. Both conserved end residues are trimmed from each CDR3. The size field is filled for only some rows; it gives once, few, many or a size class.

clone_size: -; v_call: TRBV7-9; j_call: TRBJ2-7; cdr3_aa: ASSPAGNSYEQY
clone_size: -; v_call: TRBV10-3; j_call: TRBJ1-3; cdr3_aa: ATTRGNTIY
clone_size: few; v_call: TRBV19; j_call: TRBJ1-5; cdr3_aa: ASSIPQGTQPQH
clone_size: -; v_call: TRBV19; j_call: TRBJ2-3; cdr3_aa: ASSPGLARKRADTQY
clone_size: -; v_call: TRBV7-3; j_call: TRBJ2-1; cdr3_aa: ASSLTTNNEQF
clone_size: once; v_call: TRBV6-6; j_call: TRBJ2-1; cdr3_aa: ASSDRPYEQF
clone_size: -; v_call: TRBV5-5; j_call: TRBJ2-7; cdr3_aa: ASSFRAGYEQY
clone_size: -; v_call: TRBV30; j_call: TRBJ2-1; cdr3_aa: AWELGGRDNEQF
clone_size: once; v_call: TRBV15; j_call: TRBJ2-1; cdr3_aa: ATSRADSKF
clone_size: -; v_call: TRBV7-9; j_call: TRBJ2-7; cdr3_aa: ASSLIRDPLTYEQY
clone_size: -; v_call: TRBV29-1; j_call: TRBJ2-7; cdr3_aa: SVEDPQLGSSYEQY
clone_size: -; v_call: TRBV4-2; j_call: TRBJ2-1; cdr3_aa: ASSQVLGPAGANEQF
clone_size: -; v_call: TRBV30; j_call: TRBJ2-1; cdr3_aa: AWSRDPGGRSF
clone_size: -; v_call: TRBV2; j_call: TRBJ2-7; cdr3_aa: ASRRGPGWEQY
clone_size: once; v_call: TRBV6-6; j_call: TRBJ2-1; cdr3_aa: ASSAIGGSSYNEQF
clone_size: once; v_call: TRBV6-5; j_call: TRBJ1-4; cdr3_aa: ASSYSVGGREKLF
clone_size: -; v_call: TRBV28; j_call: TRBJ1-2; cdr3_aa: ASSFLVPYGYT
clone_size: -; v_call: TRBV2; j_call: TRBJ2-2; cdr3_aa: ASSGTSGGELF
clone_size: -; v_call: TRBV5-8; j_call: TRBJ2-7; cdr3_aa: ASSLSTQY
clone_size: -; v_call: TRBV27; j_call: TRBJ1-3; cdr3_aa: ASSLSGSSLNTIY
clone_size: -; v_call: TRBV18; j_call: TRBJ2-1; cdr3_aa: ASSPGGLLNNEQF
clone_size: -; v_call: TRBV9; j_call: TRBJ2-7; cdr3_aa: ASSVAGASTYEQY
clone_size: -; v_call: TRBV5-1; j_call: TRBJ2-2; cdr3_aa: ASSSDGMNTGELF
clone_size: once; v_call: TRBV19; j_call: TRBJ1-1; cdr3_aa: ASSTRQGSNTEAF
clone_size: -; v_call: TRBV30; j_call: TRBJ1-1; cdr3_aa: AWSARGDTEAF
clone_size: -; v_call: TRBV5-1; j_call: TRBJ2-1; cdr3_aa: ASSFGLADSSYNEQF
clone_size: -; v_call: TRBV2; j_call: TRBJ1-2; cdr3_aa: ASSEPGRGDGYT
clone_size: -; v_call: TRBV19; j_call: TRBJ1-2; cdr3_aa: ASSPTGSFYGYT
clone_size: -; v_call: TRBV20-1; j_call: TRBJ1-2; cdr3_aa: SQGGGYT
clone_size: -; v_call: TRBV11-2; j_call: TRBJ2-1; cdr3_aa: ASSWGSGIVFNEQF
clone_size: -; v_call: TRBV28; j_call: TRBJ2-5; cdr3_aa: ASSSPIAGEDETQY
clone_size: once; v_call: TRBV6-5; j_call: TRBJ1-5; cdr3_aa: ASSPGGANQPQH
clone_size: -; v_call: TRBV6-1; j_call: TRBJ1-2; cdr3_aa: ASSEAPRQGGGYT
clone_size: -; v_call: TRBV13; j_call: TRBJ2-2; cdr3_aa: ASSARQGINTGELF
clone_size: -; v_call: TRBV6-5; j_call: TRBJ2-1; cdr3_aa: ASSKGLARYNEQF
clone_size: -; v_call: TRBV2; j_call: TRBJ2-1; cdr3_aa: ASFTFSGRATHEQF
clone_size: -; v_call: TRBV11-3; j_call: TRBJ2-7; cdr3_aa: ASSRGGSYEQY
clone_size: once; v_call: TRBV5-1; j_call: TRBJ1-2; cdr3_aa: ASSLDGQPFDGYT
clone_size: -; v_call: TRBV2; j_call: TRBJ1-1; cdr3_aa: ASSVVGGRTEAF
clone_size: -; v_call: TRBV19; j_call: TRBJ1-1; cdr3_aa: ASSIGTGGGNTEAF
clone_size: -; v_call: TRBV7-9; j_call: TRBJ2-3; cdr3_aa: ASSHITRRTSGAGNTQY
clone_size: -; v_call: TRBV29-1; j_call: TRBJ2-1; cdr3_aa: SVAGTSSKNEQF
clone_size: -; v_call: TRBV19; j_call: TRBJ2-7; cdr3_aa: ASSIVGNTGEQY
clone_size: -; v_call: TRBV7-9; j_call: TRBJ1-3; cdr3_aa: ASSRFSGNTIY
clone_size: -; v_call: TRBV5-4; j_call: TRBJ2-4; cdr3_aa: AIGQGQNIQY
clone_size: many; v_call: TRBV7-3; j_call: TRBJ1-4; cdr3_aa: ASSPRQPRRGEKLF
clone_size: -; v_call: TRBV12-2; j_call: TRBJ1-3; cdr3_aa: ASRFQGAGNTIY
clone_size: -; v_call: TRBV7-9; j_call: TRBJ2-2; cdr3_aa: ASSHPPSGRASGELF
clone_size: -; v_call: TRBV5-1; j_call: TRBJ1-1; cdr3_aa: ASSWSEGNTEAF
clone_size: -; v_call: TRBV5-1; j_call: TRBJ1-2; cdr3_aa: ASSLEGVNGYT
clone_size: -; v_call: TRBV19; j_call: TRBJ2-2; cdr3_aa: ASSMGGLVSGELF
clone_size: -; v_call: TRBV5-1; j_call: TRBJ2-7; cdr3_aa: ASSLDPYQGYEQY
clone_size: -; v_call: TRBV14; j_call: TRBJ1-2; cdr3_aa: ASSQDSNGGYT
clone_size: -; v_call: TRBV7-9; j_call: TRBJ2-1; cdr3_aa: ASSQVFSVAYNEQF
clone_size: -; v_call: TRBV30; j_call: TRBJ1-2; cdr3_aa: AWRSPNYGYT
clone_size: -; v_call: TRBV6-5; j_call: TRBJ1-1; cdr3_aa: ASSLQLTGNTEAF
clone_size: -; v_call: TRBV5-8; j_call: TRBJ2-7; cdr3_aa: ASSPPAGGVEQY
clone_size: -; v_call: TRBV5-1; j_call: TRBJ2-1; cdr3_aa: ASSLGTSGRGYNEQF
clone_size: -; v_call: TRBV29-1; j_call: TRBJ2-5; cdr3_aa: SVCLAGRWETQY
clone_size: -; v_call: TRBV6-1; j_call: TRBJ2-3; cdr3_aa: ASSENAGRPDTQY